Each of the 23 T cell receptor beta chains below was sequenced from the same sample in a study of neurological immune-mediated disorders. TCRdb re-called the 5' RACE reads through MiXCR, storing one row per CDR3 protein. This table holds tens of thousands of distinct CDR3 sequences, approximately 3.5% found once. The material sequenced was PBMCs. Receptor source: a woman aged 45-65 years with multiple sclerosis.

This clonotype was recorded at least ten times. The chain links TRBV29-1 to TRBJ1-2, with 9 bases matching TRBD1. The CDR3 spans 14 residues. CDR1 is SQVTM, CDR2 ANQGSEA, per germline. Germline trimming cut 7 bases from V and 4 bases from J; bases unmatched to any gene: 10. The CDR3: CSADRQGGAYGYTF. CDR3 in DNA: TGCAGCGCGGATCGACAGGGGGGGGCCTATGGCTACACCTTC.

This clonotype was counted a single time. This chain joins TRBV12-5 and TRBJ2-3; D unclear. Between the trimmed V and J ends, which lost 7 bases and 5 bases, there was a span of 7 bases. There are 11 residues in the CDR3. CDR1 is LGHNT and CDR2 is FRNRAP in the germline V gene. CDR3 protein: CASVQRDTQYF. The CDR3 DNA is TGTGCTAGTGTCCAGAGAGATACGCAGTATTTT.

This clonotype was recorded at least ten times. The V call is TRBV6-5, the J call TRBJ2-3; 12 bases match TRBD2. This CDR3 comprises 15 residues. Germline assignment: CDR1 MNHEY and CDR2 SVGAGI. Losses at the gene ends were 5 bases for V and 5 bases for J; bases not matched to a gene: 5. CDR3 loop: CASSASGGDGDTQYF. CDR3 bases: TGTGCCAGCAGTGCTAGCGGGGGGGACGGAGATACGCAGTATTTT.

This clonotype was counted at least ten times. The V gene is TRBV5-1, the J gene TRBJ1-1; no firm D call. Germline CDR1 SGHRS, CDR2 YFSETQ. CDR3 length: 13 residues. Trimming left V 1 base short and J 1 base short, with 5 bases between. The DNA of the CDR3 is TGCGCCAGCAGCTTGCAGAAGAACACTGAAGCTTTCTTT. Its translation is CASSLQKNTEAFF. Full variable domain (outside the CDR3, taken from reference TRBV5-1 and TRBJ1-1): KAGVTQTPRYLIKTRGQQVTLSCSPISGHRSVSWYQQTPGQGLQFLFEYFSETQRNKGNFPGRFSGRQFSNSRSEMNVSTLELGDSALYLCASSLQKNTEAFFGQGTRLTVV.

In this sample, this clonotype turned up many times. The chain combines TRBV5-1 with TRBJ2-3; D tentatively fits TRBD1 or TRBD2 (6 bases each). Trimming took off 1 base at V and 3 bases at J, with 12 bases between the two ends. Germline V gene sequence: CDR1 SGHRS, CDR2 YFSETQ. CDR3 length: 15 amino acids. In DNA form, the CDR3 reads TGCGCCAGCAGCTTGTCCCAGGGGAGGACAGATACGCAGTATTTT. Translating gives CASSLSQGRTDTQYF.

About this clonotype: Just one base apart from a much larger clone, this may be a read error. The CDR3 loop is CASSHHGTVYYEQYF. Written as DNA, the CDR3 is TGTGCCAGCAGTCACCACGGGACAGTGTACTACGAGCAGTACTTC. The chain employs TRBV27 and TRBJ2-7, with TRBD1 matching 7 bases. Looked up from germline, CDR1 is MNHEY and CDR2 is SMNVEV (reference sequence). Unmatched junction bases numbered 10, after V lost 5 bases and J lost 3 bases. This CDR3 has 15 amino acids.

This clonotype occurred many times. The chain combines TRBV7-2 with TRBJ2-3, with D unresolved. Trimming took off 5 bases at V and 6 bases at J, with 12 bases between the two ends. This CDR3 region has 13 residues. The germline V gene encodes CDR1 SGHTA and CDR2 FQGNSA. CDR3 region: CASSPSWGDTQYF. DNA for the CDR3: TGTGCCAGCAGCCCGAGTTGGGGTGATACGCAGTATTTT.

This clonotype has a count of ten or more. The J gene is TRBJ1-5, the V gene TRBV20-1; 7 bases match TRBD1. Germline V gives CDR1 DFQATT, CDR2 SNEGSKA (reference sequence). This CDR3 is 13 amino acids long. Trimming removed 3 bases from V and 6 bases from J; junction bases left unmatched: 5. CDR3 residues: CSARDRSGQPQHF. The CDR3 nucleotides read TGCAGTGCTAGGGACAGGTCGGGTCAGCCCCAGCATTTT.

In its sample, this clonotype was seen many times. V usage is TRBV5-6 and J usage is TRBJ2-2; D unresolved. Trimming left V 0 bases short and J 0 bases short, with 9 bases between. CDR1 and CDR2 (germline): SGHDT, YYEEEE. This CDR3 is 16 amino acids long. CDR3 nucleotide sequence: TGTGCCAGCAGCTTGGTGCACCAGACGAACACCGGGGAGCTGTTTTTT. It yields the protein CASSLVHQTNTGELFF.

A note on this clonotype: This sequence may be a read error, since a much larger clone differs from it by one base. J is TRBJ1-3 and V is TRBV20-1; D might be TRBD1 (6 bases). Germline values: CDR1 DFQATT, CDR2 SNEGSKA (reference sequence). This CDR3 region has 11 residues. The CDR3 nucleotides read TGCAGTGCTAAACAGGGAAAAACCATATATTTT. This sequence encodes CSAKQGKTIYF.

This clonotype was seen at least ten times. The chain recombines TRBV5-1 with TRBJ2-7; D unresolved. The CDR3 totals 15 residues. V lost 0 bases and J lost 6, with 16 bases in between. Germline V lookup: CDR1 SGHRS, CDR2 YFSETQ. The chain's CDR3 is CASSLEETLPSEQYF. The CDR3 nucleotides are TGCGCCAGCAGCTTGGAAGAAACCCTCCCCAGCGAGCAGTACTTC.

This clonotype was recorded many times. V gene TRBV20-1 combines with J gene TRBJ2-1, with a tentative D call TRBD1 (5 bases). Germline-derived CDR1 and CDR2 are DFQATT and SNEGSKA (reference sequence). The CDR3 has 14 amino acids. V lost 3 bases and J 7 bases, leaving 16 bases between the germline ends. The DNA for the CDR3 is TGCAGTGCTAGGTCCTGGACAAAGACGAATGAGCAGTTCTTC. Its protein product is CSARSWTKTNEQFF.

This clonotype was found many times. The chain employs TRBV7-2 and TRBJ2-7; 8 nucleotides align to TRBD2. J lost 3 bases, V lost 1 base, and 5 bases had no gene match. The CDR3 consists of 15 residues. Germline values: CDR1 SGHTA, CDR2 FQGNSA. DNA for the CDR3: TGTGCCAGCAGCTTAGATACTAGCGGAGGCTACGAGCAGTACTTC. Translation gives CASSLDTSGGYEQYF.

This clonotype has a count of ten or more. Here the CDR3 DNA reads TGCAGCGTTGTCGGCGGGTCGAACACCGGGGAGCTGTTTTTT. It yields the protein CSVVGGSNTGELFF. The chain recombines TRBV29-1 with TRBJ2-2; D is perhaps TRBD2 (5 bases). CDR1 and CDR2 from the germline V gene are SQVTM and ANQGSEA. There are 14 residues in the CDR3. V lost 4 bases, J lost 0 bases, and 9 bases lay in between.

This clonotype has ten or more counts. In DNA form, the CDR3 reads TGTGCCAGCAGCTTAGTCCCAGCGGGGCTTGATACGCAGTATTTT. Translation: CASSLVPAGLDTQYF. The rearrangement joins TRBV7-2 to TRBJ2-3; 7 bases are a match to TRBD2. The V and J ends lost 1 base and 6 bases, in that order; junction bases with no gene match: 7. The CDR3 runs to 15 residues. CDR1 is SGHTA, CDR2 FQGNSA, per germline.

With respect to this clonotype: A much larger clone differs by one base, so this may be a read error. In nucleotides, the CDR3 is TGTGCCAGCAGGACAGGGGAGTCCTCTGGAAACACCATATATTTT. This sequence encodes CASRTGESSGNTIYF. This chain joins TRBV12-3 or TRBV12-4 and TRBJ1-3; TRBD1 aligns across 8 bases. The CDR3 contains 15 residues. V shed 6 bases, J shed 0 bases, and the junction held 4 bases outside the gene matches.

This clonotype was recorded at least ten times. This chain uses TRBV6-1 with TRBJ1-1; D call uncertain. The CDR3 contains 12 residues. Germline assignment: CDR1 MNHNS and CDR2 SASEGT. Between the trimmed V and J ends, which lost 8 bases and 1 base, there was a span of 8 bases. CDR3 nucleotides: TGTGCCAGCGGATTCTGGAACACTGAAGCTTTCTTT. Residues: CASGFWNTEAFF.

This clonotype was picked up many times. This chain uses TRBV20-1 with TRBJ1-4; D might be TRBD1 (5 bases). Germline CDR1 and CDR2: DFQATT and SNEGSKA (reference sequence). V was pared by 5 bases and J by 8 bases, with 15 bases between. The CDR3 consists of 13 residues. The CDR3 DNA reads TGCAGTGCTCCGGGGGGGGTTAACGAAAAACTGTTTTTT. Its protein is CSAPGGVNEKLFF.

This clonotype occurred many times. This chain connects TRBV5-1 to TRBJ2-3; 7 bases map to TRBD1. CDR1 is SGHRS, CDR2 YFSETQ, per germline. The CDR3 runs 18 residues. J was trimmed by 0 bases and V by 4 bases; bases with no gene match: 14. The CDR3 region is CASSPYGAYRGSTDTQYF. DNA for the CDR3: TGCGCCAGCAGCCCGTACGGGGCCTACAGGGGAAGCACAGATACGCAGTATTTT.

The table lists this clonotype with a few counts. The chain combines TRBV19 with TRBJ1-4; the D is unclear. Per germline, CDR1 LNHDA and CDR2 SQIVND (reference sequence). The CDR3 covers 11 residues. The ends were cut back, 9 bases at V and 8 bases at J, with 10 bases in the middle. The CDR3 loop is CASAVAEKLFF. CDR3 sequence (DNA): TGTGCCAGCGCTGTTGCCGAAAAACTGTTTTTT.

This clonotype has more than one count but fewer than ten. J is TRBJ2-7 and V is TRBV7-2, with no clear D. CDR1 and CDR2 from the germline V gene are SGHTA and FQGNSA. Trimming removed 10 bases from V and 2 bases from J, with 9 bases in between. This CDR3 is 11 amino acids long. CDR3 sequence (DNA): TGTGCCAACGGAAGCCCCTACGAGCAGTACTTC. Translation gives CANGSPYEQYF.

The sample holds many counts of this clonotype. The rearrangement uses TRBV9 and TRBJ2-7; TRBD1 agrees at 9 bases. The germline V gene encodes CDR1 SGDLS and CDR2 YYNGEE. Trimming removed 0 bases from V and 2 bases from J; junction bases left unmatched: 3. The CDR3 runs 15 residues. CDR3 in amino acids: CASSVVGTGTYEQYF. In nucleotides, the CDR3 is TGTGCCAGCAGCGTAGTGGGGACAGGGACCTACGAGCAGTACTTC.

This clonotype was recorded at least ten times. The chain combines TRBV7-2 with TRBJ1-3; 7 bases agree with TRBD1. The ends lost 5 bases at V and 0 bases at J; junction bases unmatched: 4. CDR1 and CDR2 from the germline V gene are SGHTA and FQGNSA. The CDR3 contains 15 residues. For the CDR3, the DNA is TGTGCCAGCAGCGGACGGGACAGCTCTGGAAACACCATATATTTT. This codes for CASSGRDSSGNTIYF.